This T cell receptor (beta chain) was sequenced during a study of radiotherapy plus CTLA-4 blockade in lung cancer. With respect to this clone: The antigen is undetermined.

Notes on the study in general: Early blood T cell clone dynamics reportedly forecast response best, with interferon-beta. After treatment with radiotherapy plus ipilimumab, TCR clones that came from the tumor expanded in blood.

Germline V lookup: CDR1 PRHDT, CDR2 FYEKMQ (reference sequence). Trimming cost V 4 bases and J 0 bases, with 28 bases left between them. There are 21 residues in the CDR3. Some clones are missing from TCRdb's copy, which holds only in-frame ones; the method was immunoSEQ multiplex PCR. The repertoire has tens of thousands of clones, about four fifths of them found once; the top ten carry 0.82%. This chain joins TRBV13 and TRBJ1-5; weak D call: TRBD1 (6 bases). Sample: peripheral blood, taken from a patient treated with radiotherapy plus ipilimumab. The clonotype originates from a human donor with non-small cell lung cancer who had stable disease on radiotherapy plus ipilimumab. CDR3 nucleotides: TGTGCCAGCAGCTCAATCATCGCGGGGGGCGAATCATCGTATAGCAATCAGCCCCAGCATTTT. Protein: CASSSIIAGGESSYSNQPQHF.